This T cell receptor (beta chain) was sequenced in a study of regulatory T cells in long-lasting Graves disease (dated by TCRdb to the early 2020s). General notes on the study: Persistent Graves' disease was defined as persistently positive TSH receptor autoantibodies together with antithyroid drug treatment for over 5 years. A total of around 35 samples underwent TCR sequencing, from around 13 patients with persistent Graves' disease and approximately 20 patients with newly diagnosed Graves' disease. The study took place in China and was registered as a clinical trial. This study used TCR sequencing and RNA sequencing of peripheral blood to compare persistent Graves' disease patients against newly diagnosed Graves' disease patients. Persistent Graves' disease patients in the clinical cohort had taken antithyroid drugs for roughly ten years on average.

Of note for this clonotype: It has no known antigen specificity. No qualities accompany the bases; no much larger clone lies one base away.

The time point label here, explained by the study, means: persistent/refractory GD, antithyroid drugs over 5 years with positive TRAb. For both TCR sequencing and RNA sequencing, RNA was extracted from PBMCs in TRIzol. The diagnosis of Graves' disease followed American Thyroid Association guidelines. Recruitment of patients was carried out at an endocrinology department in Xi'an, China. From each patient, nine milliliters of peripheral blood was collected into an EDTA anticoagulant tube. PBMCs were isolated by Ficoll Paque Plus density gradient separation without further T cell sorting. RNA quality was checked with an Agilent 2100 Bioanalyzer and agarose gel, and concentration with a NanoDrop 2000. Libraries were made using multiplex PCR. The run used an Illumina HiSeq 4000. To build TCR beta libraries, CDR3 regions were amplified by Arm-PCR using iRepertoire HTBI primers. Before sequencing, the PCR products underwent gel purification. Regarding the original processing steps: Gene usage analysis of CDR3 amino acid clonotypes used the 55 to 80 TRBV and about 15 TRBJ segments found across samples. COPE and FqMerger were used to merge filtered high-quality paired reads into contigs. BLAST was used to align contigs to IMGT TRBV, TRBD and TRBJ reference genes, and CDR3 was defined according to IMGT. Clonotypes above 0.1% frequency were classified as highly expanded clones. Repertoire diversity was measured by Shannon entropy, and V-J evenness by the Gini coefficient. A clonotype found in more than one individual was treated as public. The public reads were run again by TCRdb, first through fastp at Q25 and then through MiXCR, and only productive beta chains were kept. Duplicate CDR3 protein sequences are folded into a single record with the most common DNA and genes. The V and J calls were determined by TCRdb, not by the authors. The sample table lists about 310,000 distinct CDR3 sequences, 22% of them with a count of one. Of the sample, about 56% is held by the ten largest clones.

The paper as a whole reports these results and caveats: Preferential use of TRBV28, TRBJ1-2 and TRBJ2-5 was observed in persistent disease, whereas TRBV20-1 and TRBJ2-1 were favored in newly diagnosed disease. Lower TCR Shannon entropy and fewer highly expanded clones were observed in persistent Graves' disease patients than in newly diagnosed patients, which suggested clonal expansion. The study examined only peripheral blood because the primary lesion, thyroid tissue, could not be accessed. The authors noted that the small sample size was a limitation that may lower accuracy. Sequencing and analysis were restricted to the TCR beta chain. A larger number of public clonotypes was shared among persistent patients (under 3,000) than among newly diagnosed patients (more than 850).

V lost 3 bases and J lost 0 bases; the stretch between them is 10 bases long. The germline V gene encodes CDR1 KGHSH and CDR2 LQKENI. Spanning cysteine to phenylalanine, the CDR3 consists of 15 amino acids. The only DNA kept is the CDR3, 45 bases in frame from the first base. The sequence was obtained from a female donor with Graves disease. The rearranged segments are TRBV18 and TRBJ2-3; the D gene is not confidently resolved. This sample comprised peripheral blood mononuclear cells (PBMCs), obtained when the disease was refractory, from a patient treated with antithyroid drugs. The CDR3 sequence is CASSPSQPSTDTQYF. The nucleotide sequence reads as follows: TGTGCCAGCTCACCTTCTCAACCTAGCACAGATACGCAGTATTTT.